These 24 T cell receptor beta chains originate from one sample sequenced in a study of blood T cell repertoires in COVID-19 (dated by TCRdb to about 2020). Libraries were made using the immunoSEQ multiplex PCR assay. In TCRdb, the immuneACCESS table is reduced to in-frame sequences with V and J assigned. These tables do not hold every clone; where another copy was compared, an unresolved V gene accounts for under half, and the others remain unexplained. The sample data list about 64,000 clones, and 80% to 95% of these were observed just once. The ten largest clones represent 9.1% of the sample. Sequenced input: peripheral blood. These receptors were collected from a woman of 80 years or more with active COVID-19.

This clone showed up just once. The chain links TRBV19 to TRBJ1-5; D gene uncertain. Germline lookup yields CDR1 LNHDA and CDR2 SQIVND (reference sequence). V lost 7 bases and J 0 bases, leaving 7 bases between the germline ends. The CDR3 length is 13 residues. CDR3 loop: CASIADSNQPQHF. The CDR3 bases are TGTGCCAGTATCGCAGATAGCAATCAGCCCCAGCATTTT.

CDR3 protein: CSVQMGNQPQHF. CDR3 bases: TGCAGCGTTCAGATGGGCAATCAGCCCCAGCATTTT. The J gene is TRBJ1-5, the V gene TRBV29-1; D is ambiguous. CDR1 is SQVTM and CDR2 is ANQGSEA in the germline V gene. V was trimmed by 5 bases and J by 2 bases, leaving 7 bases between them. The CDR3 runs 12 residues.

The genes are TRBV6-2 or TRBV6-3 and TRBJ2-3; TRBD2 aligns across 15 bases. The V gene end was trimmed by 6 bases and the J gene end by 5 bases; junction bases not matched to a gene: 9. Germline V gives CDR1 MNHEY, CDR2 SVGEGT. The CDR3 spans 17 residues. The CDR3 DNA reads TGTGCCAGCAGCGGGACTAGCGGGAGGTGGAGGAGAGATACGCAGTATTTT. It codes for CASSGTSGRWRRDTQYF.

V and J are TRBV7-9 and TRBJ2-1, with TRBD2 identical over 10 bases. V lost 3 bases, J lost 4 bases, and 6 bases stayed unmatched. CDR3 length: 16 amino acids. The germline V gene has CDR1 SEHNR and CDR2 FQNEAQ (reference sequence). CDR3 protein: CASSFLAGERYNEQFF. The CDR3 DNA sequence: TGTGCCAGCAGCTTTCTAGCGGGAGAGAGGTACAATGAGCAGTTCTTC.

V gene TRBV7-8 combines with J gene TRBJ2-3; TRBD2 might be the D (6 bases). Trimming cost V 5 bases and J 1 base, with 13 bases left between them. The CDR3 runs to 15 residues. Germline V CDR1 and CDR2: SGHVS, FQNEAQ. CDR3 residues: CASSPGVLGTDTQYF. CDR3 bases: TGTGCCAGCAGCCCGGGAGTACTTGGCACAGATACGCAGTATTTT.

The rearrangement links TRBV28 to TRBJ1-3, with 10 nucleotides matching TRBD1. The ends lost 7 bases at V and 4 bases at J; junction bases unmatched: 4. Looked up from germline, CDR1 is MDHEN and CDR2 is SYDVKM. This CDR3 is 14 amino acids long. The DNA of the CDR3 is TGTGCCAGCACCGGGACAGGGGAGGGAAACACCATATATTTT. Amino acid sequence: CASTGTGEGNTIYF. Filled out from reference TRBV28 and TRBJ1-3, the complete variable domain reads DVKVTQSSRYLVKRTGEKVFLECVQDMDHENMFWYRQDPGLGLRLIYFSYDVKMKEKGDIPEGYSVSREKKERFSLILESASTNQTSMYLCASTGTGEGNTIYFGEGSWLTVV.

This clone was recorded a few times. The chain employs TRBV19 and TRBJ2-7, with D unresolved. Germline V lookup: CDR1 LNHDA, CDR2 SQIVND (reference sequence). The CDR3 is made up of 14 amino acids. The V gene lost 5 bases and the J gene lost 3 bases, with 14 bases spanning the gap. CDR3 sequence reads: CASSGDIGGYEQYF. CDR3 in DNA: TGTGCCAGTAGTGGAGATATAGGCGGCTACGAGCAGTACTTC. Drawing the rest from reference TRBV19 and TRBJ2-7, the complete variable domain is DGGITQSPKYLFRKEGQNVTLSCEQNLNHDAMYWYRQDPGQGLRLIYYSQIVNDFQKGDIAEGYSVSREKKESFPLTVTSAQKNPTAFYLCASSGDIGGYEQYFGPGTRLTVT.

The V call is TRBV20-1, the J call TRBJ2-7, with D maybe TRBD2 (6 bases). This CDR3 region has 11 residues. Per germline, CDR1 DFQATT and CDR2 SNEGSKA (reference sequence). Trimming removed 6 bases from V and 7 bases from J, with 13 bases in between. The CDR3 coding sequence is TGCAGTGCGATGACTAGTGGGGAGCAGTACGTC. It specifies CSAMTSGEQYV.

This chain joins TRBV18 and TRBJ2-4; 8 bases map to TRBD2. The CDR3 has 15 amino acids. CDR1 and CDR2 from the germline V gene are KGHSH and LQKENI. V was clipped by 6 bases and J by 6 bases; unmatched bases: 10. In DNA, the CDR3 is TGTGCCAGCTCTCCTACGACTAGCGAAGGAAACATTCAGTACTTC. Translated: CASSPTTSEGNIQYF.

The table lists this clone with a count of one. V is TRBV6-5 and J is TRBJ2-2; no definite D call. Germline-derived CDR1 and CDR2 are MNHEY and SVGAGI. The ends were cut back, 6 bases at V and 4 bases at J, with 6 bases in the middle. The CDR3 contains 12 residues. In nucleotides, the CDR3 is TGTGCCAGCAGGGCACCCACCGGGGAGCTGTTTTTT. Protein: CASRAPTGELFF.

This chain links TRBV5-1 with TRBJ2-2; 8 bases map to TRBD1. The CDR3 totals 17 residues. V was clipped by 2 bases and J by 2 bases; unmatched bases: 8. Germline V gene lookup returns CDR1 SGHRS and CDR2 YFSETQ. CDR3 sequence: CASSFSVQGENTGELFF. DNA for the CDR3: TGCGCCAGCAGCTTTTCGGTACAGGGGGAAAACACCGGGGAGCTGTTTTTT.

This clone was seen a handful of times. The rearrangement joins TRBV21-1 to TRBJ1-2; the tabulated D call, TRBD1, remains unverified against the DNA. TRBV21-1 is recorded as a pseudogene. This CDR3 region has 13 residues. CDR3 sequence (DNA): TGTGCCAGCAGCAAGGCCTGTAACTATGGCTACACCTTC. Translated: CASSKACNYGYTF.

The V call is TRBV4-2, the J call TRBJ2-7; 8 nucleotides line up with TRBD2. The CDR3 is 15 amino acids. Trimming cost V 0 bases and J 4 bases; bases outside gene matches: 5. The germline CDR1 and CDR2 sequences are LGHNA and YNFKEQ. The CDR3 DNA reads as TGTGCCAGCAGCCAAGATATCCAGCGGGAGTACGAGCAGTACTTC. This encodes CASSQDIQREYEQYF.

This sequence joins TRBV14 and TRBJ2-7; no clear D. Trimming removed 0 bases at V and 5 bases at J, with 11 bases between. This CDR3 has 14 amino acids. Germline V CDR1 and CDR2: SGHDN, FVKESK. CDR3 amino acids: CASSQDRDKHEQYV. CDR3 sequence (DNA): TGTGCCAGCAGCCAAGACAGAGACAAACACGAGCAGTACGTC.

This clone was seen just once. The chain is built from TRBV24-1 and TRBJ1-5; possibly TRBD1 for D (5 bases). V was clipped by 4 bases and J by 4 bases, with 10 bases between them. The CDR3 totals 14 residues. The germline V gene has CDR1 KGHDR and CDR2 SFDVKD. The CDR3, as DNA: TGTGCCACCAGTGACCCCCAGGGAAATCAGCCCCAGCATTTT. It encodes CATSDPQGNQPQHF.

This rearrangement joins TRBV18 to TRBJ2-5; 7 positions match TRBD2. The CDR3 length is 14 residues. CDR1 is KGHSH, CDR2 LQKENI, per germline. Germline trimming cut 5 bases from V and 3 bases from J; bases unmatched to any gene: 6. For the CDR3, the DNA is TGTGCCAGCTCAATAACGGCGGGAGAAGAGACCCAGTACTTC. The encoded protein is CASSITAGEETQYF.

The rearrangement joins TRBV2 to TRBJ1-2; no definite D call. This CDR3 is 16 amino acids long. V lost 0 bases to trimming and J lost 0 bases, with 11 bases between them. Per the germline V gene, CDR1 is SNHLY and CDR2 is FYNNEI. The CDR3 region has the DNA TGTGCCAGCAGTGAAGCGTGGGAGGATCCTAACTATGGCTACACCTTC. Protein sequence: CASSEAWEDPNYGYTF.

The gene calls are TRBV5-1 and TRBJ2-3; TRBD1 matches 7 bases. Germline values: CDR1 SGHRS, CDR2 YFSETQ. The CDR3 has 16 residues. V lost 0 bases to trimming and J lost 0 bases; unmatched junction nucleotides: 4. CDR3 DNA sequence: TGCGCCAGCAGCTTGGCCGGACAGGCTAGCACAGATACGCAGTATTTT. Protein product: CASSLAGQASTDTQYF.

The chain couples TRBV29-1 to TRBJ2-2, with a weak D call TRBD1 (6 bases). V was shortened by 3 bases and J by 5 bases, with 10 bases between the two germline ends. This CDR3 has 13 amino acids. Germline values: CDR1 SQVTM, CDR2 ANQGSEA. In nucleotides, the CDR3 is TGCAGCGTTGACCTGACAGGAACCGGGGAGCTGTTTTTT. This encodes CSVDLTGTGELFF.

This clone was detected once. J is TRBJ2-7 and V is TRBV5-6; 7 bases line up with TRBD1. There are 15 residues in the CDR3. Germline values: CDR1 SGHDT, CDR2 YYEEEE. V lost 3 bases to trimming and J lost 2 bases; unmatched junction nucleotides: 8. The CDR3 coding sequence is TGTGCCAGCAGCTCCTCAGACAGGGTCGCCTACGAGCAGTACTTC. Translation: CASSSSDRVAYEQYF. The full variable domain, completed using reference TRBV5-6 and TRBJ2-7, is DAGVTQSPTHLIKTRGQQVTLRCSPKSGHDTVSWYQQALGQGPQFIFQYYEEEERQRGNFPDRFSGHQFPNYSSELNVNALLLGDSALYLCASSSSDRVAYEQYFGPGTRLTVT.

This rearrangement joins TRBV6-1 to TRBJ1-4, with D possibly being TRBD1 (6 bases). The length of the CDR3 is 14 residues. The V and J ends lost 3 bases and 8 bases respectively, with 13 bases between them. From germline, CDR1 is MNHNS and CDR2 SASEGT. The CDR3 spells CASSEGAGTEKLFF. As DNA, the CDR3 is TGTGCCAGCAGTGAGGGGGCAGGCACCGAAAAACTGTTTTTT.

This clone occurred a few times. The chain joins TRBV7-7 to TRBJ2-5, with D possibly TRBD1 on 6 matching bases. The ends were cut back, 5 bases at V and 0 bases at J, with 10 bases in the middle. The germline V gene has CDR1 SSHAT and CDR2 FNYEAQ (reference sequence). This CDR3 has 14 amino acids. CDR3 nucleotides: TGTGCCAGCAGCAGGGACATAAACCAAGAGACCCAGTACTTC. Its translation: CASSRDINQETQYF.

V is TRBV5-4 and J is TRBJ1-2; unclear D gene. The CDR3 extends over 12 amino acids. V lost 3 bases and J lost 4, with 7 bases in between. CDR1 is SGHNT and CDR2 is YYREEE in the germline V gene (reference sequence). In nucleotides, the CDR3 is TGTGCCAGCAGCTGGGAGTCCTATGGCTACACCTTC. This translates into CASSWESYGYTF.

The chain links TRBV14 to TRBJ2-5; D not resolved. V lost 0 bases and J 1 base, leaving 6 bases between the germline ends. Per germline, CDR1 SGHDN and CDR2 FVKESK. The CDR3 runs 14 residues. The CDR3 DNA reads TGTGCCAGCAGCCAAGAACAGAGCCAAGAGACCCAGTACTTC. Translation gives CASSQEQSQETQYF.